In this sample, the clone carrying this T cell receptor (beta chain) turned up a few times. Methods used by the authors: Researchers report that nucleated cell counts were estimated from reference gene primer amplification. Data came from immunoSEQ multiplex PCR; TCRdb stores just in-frame clones and leaves some out. V and J calls and clone size are as listed in that table; D and trimming were resolved from the DNA. The sample holds around 130,000 clones, around 89% seen once. The data derive from a study of blood T cell repertoires in COVID-19. Study background: Acute-phase and convalescent COVID-19 samples originated in the United States, Italy and Spain.

Germline V lookup: CDR1 SGHKS, CDR2 YYEKEE (reference sequence). The CDR3 spans 14 residues. J gave up 7 bases and V 5 bases, and 6 bases lay outside the gene matches. The gene calls are TRBV5-5 and TRBJ1-5; 10 bases align to TRBD1. Specimen: peripheral blood. The receptor's source is an elderly woman with acute or convalescent COVID-19. DNA of the CDR3: TGTGCCAGCAGTTTGACAGGGGGCGGGCAGCCCCAGCATTTT. Translating gives CASSLTGGGQPQHF.